The T cell receptor beta chain under discussion was sequenced for a study of cytomegalovirus exposure and HLA in healthy donors. Study-wide results and caveats: The availability of immune exposure information extended only to CMV serostatus. On later analysis, the bulk of CMV-associated TCR beta chains appeared to be HLA-restricted.

CDR1 is SNHLY, CDR2 FYNNEI, per germline. The V end was cut by 4 bases, the J end by 1 base, with 8 bases between. This CDR3 has 13 amino acids. Only one count was recorded for this clone. Its antigen is as yet unknown. PCR primers comprised 60 Vbeta and 13 Jbeta primers. Measured with immunoSEQ multiplex PCR; TCRdb has only the in-frame clones, and not every one. The table shows around 180,000 clones, with 75% to 90% occurring only once. The receptor's source is a boy aged 2 to 9 in good health and CMV-seronegative. V usage is TRBV2 and J usage is TRBJ2-7; D is perhaps TRBD1 (5 bases). Sequencing was performed on PBMCs. DNA for the CDR3: TGTGCCAGCAGTGGTCCAGGGTCCTACGAGCAGTACTTC. The encoded protein is CASSGPGSYEQYF. Looking up the rest from reference TRBV2 and TRBJ2-7 gives the full variable domain: EPEVTQTPSHQVTQMGQEVILRCVPISNHLYFYWYRQILGQKVEFLVSFYNNEISEKSEIFDDQFSVERPDGSNFTLKIRSTKLEDSAMYFCASSGPGSYEQYFGPGTRLTVT.